The 8 T cell receptor beta chains in this list originate from one sample, sequenced in a study of metastatic and nonmetastatic thyroid tumors. MiXCR was used by TCRdb to re-call the PCR reads. This sample has 15,000 to 20,000 clones, with over 20% found just once. No treatment of any kind had been given to any patient before thyroid surgery. The material sequenced was tumor tissue. The receptors were sampled from a male donor with papillary thyroid cancer or a benign thyroid nodule (not recorded which). Some clones in this sample may be carry-over from other donors' samples.

As for this clone: An end of the junction does not agree with germline; a read error may underlie this. This chain connects TRBV28 to TRBJ1-4, with a possible D match to TRBD1 (6 bases). CDR3 length equals 16 residues. The germline V gene has CDR1 MDHEN and CDR2 SYDVKM. The CDR3 sequence: CDNSEGGPAQWEKLVF. CDR3 DNA: TGTGACAACAGTGAGGGGGGCCCGGCCCAATGGGAAAAACTGGTTTTT.

This clone was detected ten times or more. The J gene is TRBJ1-2, the V gene TRBV6-1; TRBD1 is a possible D gene (6 bases). Between the trimmed V and J ends, which lost 7 bases and 3 bases, there was a span of 18 bases. Germline V gene data show CDR1 as MNHNS and CDR2 as SASEGT. CDR3 size: 15 residues. The CDR3 DNA is TGTGCCAGCAAAATCCATGGCGGGGGCGACTATGGCTACACCTTC. It is translated as CASKIHGGGDYGYTF.

This clone came up many times. CDR3 in amino acids: CASGGGGSSYNEQFF. DNA for the CDR3: TGTGCCAGTGGGGGAGGAGGTAGCTCCTACAATGAGCAGTTCTTC. This chain uses TRBV11-2 with TRBJ2-1; D may be TRBD2 (6 bases). Trimming cost V 9 bases and J 0 bases, with 15 bases left between them. This CDR3 has 15 residues. CDR1 is SGHAT and CDR2 is FQNNGV in the germline V gene.

At least ten counts were recorded for this clone. The V call is TRBV10-1, the J call TRBJ2-5; D is undetermined. The germline gives CDR1 WNHNN, CDR2 SYGVQD (reference sequence). The CDR3 runs 13 residues. The V end was cut by 2 bases, the J end by 1 base, with 5 bases between. As DNA, the CDR3 is TGCGCCAGCAGTGAGGGCAGCCAAGAGACCCAGTACTTC. Encoded protein: CASSEGSQETQYF.

There are many counts of this clone. The gene calls are TRBV2 and TRBJ1-5, with 7 nucleotides matching TRBD1. CDR3 length equals 15 residues. CDR1 and CDR2 from the germline V gene are SNHLY and FYNNEI. Trimming cost V 1 base and J 6 bases; bases outside gene matches: 6. CDR3 in amino acids: CASSEGQGSGQPQHF. For the CDR3, the DNA is TGTGCCAGCAGTGAAGGACAGGGTTCGGGTCAGCCCCAGCATTTT. Full variable domain (rest looked up from reference TRBV2 and TRBJ1-5): EPEVTQTPSHQVTQMGQEVILRCVPISNHLYFYWYRQILGQKVEFLVSFYNNEISEKSEIFDDQFSVERPDGSNFTLKIRSTKLEDSAMYFCASSEGQGSGQPQHFGDGTRLSIL.

In its sample, this clone was seen a few times. The chain uses TRBV10-2 and TRBJ2-1, with D perhaps TRBD1 (6 bases). V shed 11 bases and J shed 4 bases, with 15 bases lying between them. The CDR3 spans 13 residues. Germline loops: CDR1 WSHSY, CDR2 SAAADI. The CDR3 region has the DNA TGCGCCCGCGCCCCGGACAGATACAATGAGCAGTTCTTC. Amino acids: CARAPDRYNEQFF.

This clone was counted ten times or more. The chain recombines TRBV12-5 with TRBJ2-7, with D hard to call. This CDR3 comprises 12 residues. The germline V and J ends were trimmed by 5 bases and 6 bases, with 11 bases remaining between them. The V gene's germline CDR1 is LGHNT and CDR2 FRNRAP. In DNA, the CDR3 is TGTGCTAGTGGTCAACCGGGTGCCGAGCAGTACTTC. Its translation is CASGQPGAEQYF.

This clone has more than one count but fewer than ten. This CDR3 is also generated by other DNA sequences in the sample. This chain connects TRBV5-1 to TRBJ1-3; D is undetermined. Germline CDR1 SGHRS, CDR2 YFSETQ. CDR3 length equals 13 residues. Deletions cut 0 bases from V and 5 bases from J, with 6 bases between. As DNA, the CDR3 is TGCGCCAGCAGCTTGGACTTCCGAAACACCATATATTTT. Translation: CASSLDFRNTIYF.